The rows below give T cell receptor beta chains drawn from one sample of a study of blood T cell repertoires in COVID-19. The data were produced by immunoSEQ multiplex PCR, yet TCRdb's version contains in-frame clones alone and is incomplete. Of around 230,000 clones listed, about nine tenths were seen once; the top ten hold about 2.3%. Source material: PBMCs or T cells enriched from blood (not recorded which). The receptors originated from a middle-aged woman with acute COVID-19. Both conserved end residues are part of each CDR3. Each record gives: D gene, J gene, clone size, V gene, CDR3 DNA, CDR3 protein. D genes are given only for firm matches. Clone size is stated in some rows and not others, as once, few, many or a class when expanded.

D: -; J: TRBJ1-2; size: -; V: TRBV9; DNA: TGTGCCAGCAGCGCGTCCCCATGGGCAGGCAACTATGGCTACACCTTC; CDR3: CASSASPWAGNYGYTF
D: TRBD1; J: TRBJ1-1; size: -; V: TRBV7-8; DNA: TGTGCCAGCAGCTTAGTTCAGGGGGTCAACACTGAAGCTTTCTTT; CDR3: CASSLVQGVNTEAFF
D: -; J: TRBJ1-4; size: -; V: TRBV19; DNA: TGTGCCAGTAGTATAATAGGACATGCTAATGAAAAACTGTTTTTT; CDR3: CASSIIGHANEKLFF
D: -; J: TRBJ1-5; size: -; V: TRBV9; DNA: TGTGCCAGCAGCAGAGGGGGGGGTAATCAGCCCCAGCATTTT; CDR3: CASSRGGGNQPQHF
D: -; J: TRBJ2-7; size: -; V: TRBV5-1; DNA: TGCGCCAGCAGCTCCGCGGGGTTTCCAAACGAGCAGTACTTC; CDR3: CASSSAGFPNEQYF
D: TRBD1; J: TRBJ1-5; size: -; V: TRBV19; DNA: TGTGCCAGTACCACGACAGGGGGAAGCAATCAGCCCCAGCATTTT; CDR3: CASTTTGGSNQPQHF
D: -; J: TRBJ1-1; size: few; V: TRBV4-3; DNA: TGCGCCAGCAGCCAAGAGTCCCCCGGGGGGCACACTGAAGCTTTCTTT; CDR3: CASSQESPGGHTEAFF
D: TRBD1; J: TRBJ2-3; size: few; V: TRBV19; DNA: TGTGCCAGTAGAGCAGGACAGGGGGCCGGTGATACGCAGTATTTT; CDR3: CASRAGQGAGDTQYF
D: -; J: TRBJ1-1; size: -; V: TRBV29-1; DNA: TGCAGCGCCTGGGACAACGGAGCTTTCTTT; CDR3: CSAWDNGAFF
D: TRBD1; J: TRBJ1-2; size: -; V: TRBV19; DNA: TGTGCCAGTAGTGCGACAGGGGAGGTCTATGGCTACACCTTC; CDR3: CASSATGEVYGYTF
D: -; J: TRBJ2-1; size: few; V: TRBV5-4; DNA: TGTGCCAGCAGCCCGGCAGGGAGGAATGAGCAGTTCTTC; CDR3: CASSPAGRNEQFF
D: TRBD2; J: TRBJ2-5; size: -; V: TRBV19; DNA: TGTGCCAGTAGTATTCGGACTAGCGGGAGCGGGACCCAGTACTTC; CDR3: CASSIRTSGSGTQYF
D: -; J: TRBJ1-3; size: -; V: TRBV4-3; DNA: TGCGCCAGCAGCCAAGCGGGTGCGGGGTCCGGCACCATATATTTT; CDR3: CASSQAGAGSGTIYF
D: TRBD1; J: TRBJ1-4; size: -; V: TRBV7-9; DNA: TGTGCCAGCAGACCCGGGACAGGGAATGAAAAACTGTTTTTT; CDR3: CASRPGTGNEKLFF
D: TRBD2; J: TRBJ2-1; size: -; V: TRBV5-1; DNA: TGCGCCAGCAGCTTGGCCGGCTGGCGGGGGAAAGACTACAATGAGCAGTTCTTC; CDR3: CASSLAGWRGKDYNEQFF
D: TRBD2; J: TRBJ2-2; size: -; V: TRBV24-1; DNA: TGTGCCACCCCGGAGCTAGCGGGGGGGCCGAAATCGAACACCGGGGAGCTGTTTTTT; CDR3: CATPELAGGPKSNTGELFF
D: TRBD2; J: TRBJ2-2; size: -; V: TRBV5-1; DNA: TGCGCCAGCAGCCCCAGACTAGCGGGGGGAACAGTGGCCGGGGAGCTGTTTTTT; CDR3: CASSPRLAGGTVAGELFF
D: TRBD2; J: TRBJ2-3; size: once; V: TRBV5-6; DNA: TGTGCCAGCAGCGGGGTCCGAAGCGGGAGGCTTCCTACCACAGATACGCAGTATTTT; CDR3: CASSGVRSGRLPTTDTQYF
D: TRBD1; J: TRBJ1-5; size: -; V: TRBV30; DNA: TGTGCCTGGAGTACTGGACAGGAAAGATGGGGCAATCAGCCCCAGCATTTT; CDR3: CAWSTGQERWGNQPQHF
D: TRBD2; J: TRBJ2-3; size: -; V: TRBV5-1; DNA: TGCGCCAGCAGCTTGGGACTAGCGGGACTCACAGATACGCAGTATTTT; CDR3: CASSLGLAGLTDTQYF
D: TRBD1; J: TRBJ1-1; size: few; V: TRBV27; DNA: TGTGCCAGCAGTTCCGGACAGGCGAACACTGAAGCTTTCTTT; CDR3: CASSSGQANTEAFF
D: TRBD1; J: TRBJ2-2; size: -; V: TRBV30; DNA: TGTGCTTTTCGGACAGGGGGCCGACCCGGGGAGCTGTTTTTT; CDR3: CAFRTGGRPGELFF
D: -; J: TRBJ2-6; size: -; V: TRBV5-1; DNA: TGCGCCAGCAGCTATACTAGCTCTGGGGCCAACGTCCTGACTTTC; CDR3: CASSYTSSGANVLTF
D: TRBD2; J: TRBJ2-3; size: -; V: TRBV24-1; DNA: TGTGCCACCAGTGCCCTAGGGACTAGCGGGAGAACAGATACGCAGTATTTT; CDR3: CATSALGTSGRTDTQYF
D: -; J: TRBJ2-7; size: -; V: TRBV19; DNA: TGTGCCAGTAGTATCGGAAGGGGTGAGCAGTACTTC; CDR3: CASSIGRGEQYF
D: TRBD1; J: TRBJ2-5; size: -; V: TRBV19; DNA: TGTGCCAGTAGTATGGACAGGGAAGAGACCCAGTACTTC; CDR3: CASSMDREETQYF
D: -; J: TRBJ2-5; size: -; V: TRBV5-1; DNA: TGCGCCAGCAGCTCTCCATCCCCGGGAGAGACCCAGTACTTC; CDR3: CASSSPSPGETQYF
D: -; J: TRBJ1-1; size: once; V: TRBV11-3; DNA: TGTGCCAGCAGCTTATACAGGGCCGCTGAAGCTTTCTTT; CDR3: CASSLYRAAEAFF
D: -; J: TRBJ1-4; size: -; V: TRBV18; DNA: TGTGCCAGCTCACCACGGGGAGGGTCTAATGAAAAACTGTTTTTT; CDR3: CASSPRGGSNEKLFF
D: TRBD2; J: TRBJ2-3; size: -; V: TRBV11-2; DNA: TGTGCCAGCAGCTTAGGGGCTAGCGGTACAGGTTATACGCAGTATTTT; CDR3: CASSLGASGTGYTQYF
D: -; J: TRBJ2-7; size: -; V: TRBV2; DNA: TGTGCCAGCACCCGAGTCCGGGAGCAGTACTTC; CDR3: CASTRVREQYF
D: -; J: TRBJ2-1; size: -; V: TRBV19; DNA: TGTGCCAGTAGTCGGGAAGCTTCCTACAATGAGCAGTTCTTC; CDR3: CASSREASYNEQFF
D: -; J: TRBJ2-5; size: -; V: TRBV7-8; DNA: TGTGCCAGCAGCTCTAGGTTACAAAAAGAGACCCAGTACTTC; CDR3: CASSSRLQKETQYF
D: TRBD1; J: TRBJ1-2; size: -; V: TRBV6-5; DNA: TGTGCCAGCAGTTACGACAGGGACTATGGCTACACCTTC; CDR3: CASSYDRDYGYTF
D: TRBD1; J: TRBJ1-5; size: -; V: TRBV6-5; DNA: TGTGCCAGCAGAGGACAGGGCCACGGGCAGCCCCAGCATTTT; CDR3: CASRGQGHGQPQHF
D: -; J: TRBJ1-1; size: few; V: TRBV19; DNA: TGTGCCAGTGGGGCCTCGTACACTGAAGCTTTCTTT; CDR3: CASGASYTEAFF
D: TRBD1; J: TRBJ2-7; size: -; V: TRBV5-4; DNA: TGTGCCAGCAGCGGCGACAGGGGGCGACGGGACGAGCAGTACTTC; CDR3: CASSGDRGRRDEQYF
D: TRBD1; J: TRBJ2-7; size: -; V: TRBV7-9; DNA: TGTGCCAGCAGCGGTGAGGACAGGACCTCCTACGAGCAGTACTTC; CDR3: CASSGEDRTSYEQYF
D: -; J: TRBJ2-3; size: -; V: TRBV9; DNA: TGTGCCAGCAGCGTATTCCCCCGGGCAGATACGCAGTATTTT; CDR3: CASSVFPRADTQYF
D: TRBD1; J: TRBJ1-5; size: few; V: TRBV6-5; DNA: TGTGCCAGCAGTTACTCGACGGGACAGGGCCAGCCCCAGCATTTT; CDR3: CASSYSTGQGQPQHF
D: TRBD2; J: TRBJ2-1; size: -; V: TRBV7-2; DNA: TGTGCCAGCAGCTTAGCGTCTAGCGGGAGGGCCCTCAATGAGCAGTTCTTC; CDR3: CASSLASSGRALNEQFF
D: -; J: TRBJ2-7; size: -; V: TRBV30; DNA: TGTGCCTGGACCGTCGACAGCTCCTACGAGCAGTACTTC; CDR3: CAWTVDSSYEQYF
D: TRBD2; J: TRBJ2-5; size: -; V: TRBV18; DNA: TGTGCCAGCTCACCGATAGCGGGGCAAGAGACCCAGTACTTC; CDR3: CASSPIAGQETQYF
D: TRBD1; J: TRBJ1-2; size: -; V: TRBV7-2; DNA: TGTGCCAGCAGCTCCAACAGGGGGGGCTACACCTTC; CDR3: CASSSNRGGYTF
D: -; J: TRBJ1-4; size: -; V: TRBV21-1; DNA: TGTGCCAGCAGTAGACAGGGAGATAATGAAAAACTGTTTTTT; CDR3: CASSRQGDNEKLFF
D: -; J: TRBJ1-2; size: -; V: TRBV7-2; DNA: TGTGCCAGCAGCTTAACTCCCGGTTTCTACACCTTC; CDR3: CASSLTPGFYTF
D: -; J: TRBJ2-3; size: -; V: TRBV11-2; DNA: TGTGCCGGGGGACACTCCCTAACGGATACGCAGTATTTT; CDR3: CAGGHSLTDTQYF
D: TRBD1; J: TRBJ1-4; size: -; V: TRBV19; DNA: TGTGCCAGTAGTATACCGGGACAGGGGAATGAAAAACTGTTTTTT; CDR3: CASSIPGQGNEKLFF
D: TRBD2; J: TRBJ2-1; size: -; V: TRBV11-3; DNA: TGTGCCAGCAGCCCAGGGTCCGGGGGGTACAATGAGCAGTTCTTC; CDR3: CASSPGSGGYNEQFF
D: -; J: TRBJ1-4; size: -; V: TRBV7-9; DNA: TGTGCCAGCAGCACTGGGGAGGGAGGAGGAAATGAAAAACTGTTTTTT; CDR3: CASSTGEGGGNEKLFF
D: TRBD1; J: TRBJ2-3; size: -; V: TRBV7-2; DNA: TGTGCCAGCAGCCCTCCGCCAGGGGGCGTCAAGACAGATACGCAGTATTTT; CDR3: CASSPPPGGVKTDTQYF
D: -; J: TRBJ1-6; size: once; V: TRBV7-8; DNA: TGTGCCAGCAGCTTAAACAGTTTAAACTCACCCCTCCACTTT; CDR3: CASSLNSLNSPLHF
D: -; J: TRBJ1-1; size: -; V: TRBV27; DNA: TGTGCCAGCAGTTTGATGCGAAACACTGAAGCTTTCTTT; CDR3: CASSLMRNTEAFF
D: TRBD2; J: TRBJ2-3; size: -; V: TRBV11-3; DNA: TGTGCCAGCAGCTTCTACGTCGGGACTAGCGGGAGAGTCCCAGATACGCAGTATTTT; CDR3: CASSFYVGTSGRVPDTQYF
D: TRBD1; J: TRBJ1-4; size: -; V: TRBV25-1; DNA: TGTGCCAGCAGTGTTAAACAGGGGAAACTGTTTTTT; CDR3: CASSVKQGKLFF
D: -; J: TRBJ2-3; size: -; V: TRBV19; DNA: TGTGCCAGTAGTGGCCGACTAGGCGAGGATTTGGATACGCAGTATTTT; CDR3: CASSGRLGEDLDTQYF
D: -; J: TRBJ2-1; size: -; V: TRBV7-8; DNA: TGTGCCAGCAGCTTAGGCGGGAACTCCTACAATGAGCAGTTCTTC; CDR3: CASSLGGNSYNEQFF
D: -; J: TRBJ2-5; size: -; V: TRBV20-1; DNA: TGCAGTGCTAGGCTACAAGAGACCCAGTACTTC; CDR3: CSARLQETQYF
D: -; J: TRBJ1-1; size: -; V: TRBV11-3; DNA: TGTGCCAGCAGCCGGACAGCCCGGGATGAAGCTTTCTTT; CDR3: CASSRTARDEAFF